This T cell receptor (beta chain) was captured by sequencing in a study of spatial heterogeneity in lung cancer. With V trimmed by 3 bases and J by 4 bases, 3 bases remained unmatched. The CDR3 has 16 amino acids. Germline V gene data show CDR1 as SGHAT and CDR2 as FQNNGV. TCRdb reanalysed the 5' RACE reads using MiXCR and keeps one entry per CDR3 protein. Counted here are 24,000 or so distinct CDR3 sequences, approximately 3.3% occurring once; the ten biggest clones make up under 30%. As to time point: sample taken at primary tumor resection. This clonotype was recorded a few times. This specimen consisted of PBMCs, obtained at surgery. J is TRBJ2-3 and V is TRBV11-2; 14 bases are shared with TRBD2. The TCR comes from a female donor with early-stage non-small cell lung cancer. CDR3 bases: TGTGCCAGCAGCTTGGGGGGACTAGCGGGAGCAGATACGCAGTATTTT. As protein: CASSLGGLAGADTQYF. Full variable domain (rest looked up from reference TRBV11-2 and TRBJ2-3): EAGVAQSPRYKIIEKRQSVAFWCNPISGHATLYWYQQILGQGPKLLIQFQNNGVVDDSQLPKDRFSAERLKGVDSTLKIQPAKLEDSAVYLCASSLGGLAGADTQYFGPGTRLTVL.